The 17 T cell receptor beta chains given below trace back to one sample, sequenced in a study of T-cell reconstitution after alpha-beta-depleted transplantation in children. Preparation of the TCRbeta library was carried out with unique molecular identifiers. TCRdb reprocessed the PCR reads via MiXCR and lists one record per CDR3 protein. The table includes 200,000 or so distinct CDR3 sequences, about 6% detected once. The sample in question was PBMCs, obtained before TCRalphabeta/CD19-depleted stem cell transplant. All receptors derive from a girl less than two years old with combined immunodeficiency, due to receive a stem cell transplant.

This clonotype was counted ten times or more. The V and J genes are TRBV2 and TRBJ2-3; weak D call: TRBD2 (5 bases). Trimming removed 1 base from V and 2 bases from J, with 13 bases in between. The CDR3 is 16 residues long. Looked up from germline, CDR1 is SNHLY and CDR2 is FYNNEI. CDR3 in amino acids: CASSEERNTFTDTQYF. CDR3 sequence (DNA): TGTGCCAGCAGTGAAGAGCGGAACACCTTCACAGATACGCAGTATTTT.

This clonotype was counted many times. The V call is TRBV20-1, the J call TRBJ2-7; D unclear. Deletions cut 0 bases from V and 2 bases from J, with 11 bases between. Germline loops: CDR1 DFQATT, CDR2 SNEGSKA (reference sequence). CDR3 length: 14 amino acids. The CDR3 sequence is CSARDLSSTYEQYF. In DNA, the CDR3 is TGCAGTGCTAGAGATCTCTCAAGCACCTACGAGCAGTACTTC.

This clonotype was observed at least ten times. CDR3 residues: CAAGGAGNQETQYF. CDR3 in DNA: TGTGCCGCAGGGGGAGCGGGAAATCAGGAGACCCAGTACTTC. The chain combines TRBV15 with TRBJ2-5; D may correspond to TRBD1 or TRBD2 (7 bases each). Between the trimmed V and J ends, which lost 11 bases and 5 bases, there was a span of 21 bases. The CDR3 spans 14 residues. Germline V lookup: CDR1 LNHNV, CDR2 YYDKDF (reference sequence).

At least ten counts were recorded for this clonotype. The chain joins TRBV9 to TRBJ2-1, with 9 bases identical to TRBD2. Germline V CDR1 and CDR2: SGDLS, YYNGEE. The CDR3 runs 15 residues. Unmatched junction bases numbered 7, after V lost 0 bases and J lost 9 bases. CDR3 amino acids: CASSVESGGWGEQFF. The CDR3 DNA follows: TGTGCCAGCAGCGTAGAAAGCGGGGGGTGGGGTGAGCAGTTCTTC.

At least ten counts were recorded for this clonotype. The chain recombines TRBV7-9 with TRBJ2-3, with 9 bases that match TRBD1. The CDR3 loop spans 17 amino acids. Germline V gene lookup returns CDR1 SEHNR and CDR2 FQNEAQ (reference sequence). V shed 4 bases and J 2 bases; nucleotides not matched to a gene: 10. Written as DNA, the CDR3 is TGTGCCAGCAGCTATATACCGGGACAGGGACACACAGATACGCAGTATTTT. Protein product: CASSYIPGQGHTDTQYF.

Many counts were recorded for this clonotype. The rearrangement links TRBV27 to TRBJ2-4; possibly TRBD1 for D (6 bases). The CDR3 consists of 14 residues. V was shortened by 3 bases and J by 11 bases, with 17 bases between the two germline ends. Germline lookup yields CDR1 MNHEY and CDR2 SMNVEV (reference sequence). The CDR3: CASSLRTAVTVQYF. The CDR3 coding sequence is TGTGCCAGCAGTTTGCGGACAGCCGTTACAGTTCAGTACTTC.

This clonotype was counted at least ten times. The CDR3, as DNA: TGTGCCAGCAGTTACGGGGGACCAGAGACCCAGTACTTC. Translating gives CASSYGGPETQYF. The chain employs TRBV6-2 or TRBV6-3 and TRBJ2-5; possibly TRBD1 or TRBD2 for D (5 bases each). The CDR3 is made up of 13 amino acids. The germline gives CDR1 MNHEY, CDR2 SVGEGT. With 2 bases removed from V and 4 bases from J, the gap between germline ends came to 8 bases.

The sample holds many counts of this clonotype. This chain connects TRBV7-2 to TRBJ2-7, with D hard to call. Trimming stripped 8 bases from V and 3 bases from J, with 17 bases between. CDR1 is SGHTA and CDR2 is FQGNSA in the germline V gene. The CDR3 sequence is 14 residues long. CDR3 coding DNA: TGTGCCAGCGGCAGTGGTCCGTGGGGCTACGAGCAGTACTTC. Translating it yields CASGSGPWGYEQYF.

At least ten counts were recorded for this clonotype. V is TRBV29-1 and J is TRBJ2-1, with D unresolved. CDR3 length: 11 amino acids. V lost 7 bases and J lost 4, with 8 bases in between. CDR1 is SQVTM and CDR2 is ANQGSEA in the germline V gene. The CDR3 DNA reads as TGCAGCGGGAGTTTTTACAATGAGCAGTTCTTC. This translates into CSGSFYNEQFF.

This clonotype was recorded many times. This chain uses TRBV6-5 with TRBJ2-5; D is perhaps TRBD1 (6 bases). This CDR3 comprises 14 residues. V lost 5 bases and J lost 4, with 14 bases in between. Germline V gene sequence: CDR1 MNHEY, CDR2 SVGAGI. Written as DNA, the CDR3 is TGTGCCAGCAGTACTCGACAGGATGGAGAGACCCAGTACTTC. Protein sequence: CASSTRQDGETQYF.

This clonotype was seen repeatedly, ten times or more. This sequence joins TRBV4-2 and TRBJ2-7; 9 bases line up with TRBD2. J was trimmed by 3 bases and V by 2 bases; bases with no gene match: 8. Per germline, CDR1 LGHNA and CDR2 YNFKEQ. The CDR3 consists of 16 residues. The CDR3 coding sequence is TGTGCCAGCAGCCAAAGTGGGACTAGCAGTTTCTACGAGCAGTACTTC. This translates into CASSQSGTSSFYEQYF.

With respect to this clonotype: This clone may be a read error of a much larger clone one base away. The chain joins TRBV24-1 to TRBJ2-7, with D possibly matching TRBD1 (6 bases). The V gene's germline CDR1 is KGHDR and CDR2 SFDVKD. V was cut by 5 bases and J by 2 bases, with 15 bases left in between. This CDR3 contains 15 residues. This CDR3 is CATSALTGGAYEQYF. Written as DNA, the CDR3 is TGTGCCACCAGTGCCTTGACAGGTGGAGCCTACGAGCAGTACTTC.

This clonotype was recorded many times. The chain uses TRBV29-1 and TRBJ2-7, with D possibly being TRBD1 (6 bases). CDR1 is SQVTM and CDR2 is ANQGSEA in the germline V gene. Trimming removed 5 bases from V and 4 bases from J, with 18 bases in between. CDR3 size: 14 residues. The chain's CDR3 is CSVKPQGPGYEQYF. In DNA, the CDR3 is TGCAGCGTTAAACCCCAGGGGCCAGGATACGAGCAGTACTTC.

The sample holds many counts of this clonotype. V and J are TRBV4-1 and TRBJ1-2; weak D call: TRBD1 (5 bases). The CDR3 extends over 15 amino acids. Trimming removed 0 bases at V and 5 bases at J, with 13 bases between. The germline V gene has CDR1 MGHRA and CDR2 YSYEKL. The CDR3 DNA reads as TGCGCCAGCAGCCAAGAATGGGGACGACAATATGGCTACACCTTC. As protein: CASSQEWGRQYGYTF.

The sample holds many counts of this clonotype. The chain uses TRBV28 and TRBJ2-5; D not certain. V was clipped by 0 bases and J by 2 bases, with 4 bases between them. The germline CDR1 and CDR2 sequences are MDHEN and SYDVKM. This CDR3 comprises 13 residues. The CDR3 DNA is TGTGCCAGCAGTTTATGGACACAAGAGACCCAGTACTTC. This codes for CASSLWTQETQYF.

This clonotype was observed many times. The V call is TRBV7-9, the J call TRBJ2-1; D is unresolved. V dropped 0 bases and J dropped 8 bases, with 14 bases sitting between them. This CDR3 region has 15 residues. CDR1 and CDR2 from the germline V gene are SEHNR and FQNEAQ (reference sequence). Here the CDR3 DNA reads TGTGCCAGCAGCTTAGCGATTTCGCCACCCGATGAGCAGTTCTTC. This gives the protein CASSLAISPPDEQFF.

The chain uses TRBV20-1 and TRBJ2-7; D is possibly TRBD1 or TRBD2 (5 bases each). V was clipped by 4 bases and J by 2 bases, with 27 bases between them. This CDR3 is 18 amino acids long. CDR1 DFQATT and CDR2 SNEGSKA come from the germline V gene (reference sequence). The DNA of the CDR3 is TGCAGTGCTAAAGATCCGGGGCTAGTGGAACCACACCCCTACGAGCAGTACTTC. This codes for CSAKDPGLVEPHPYEQYF.